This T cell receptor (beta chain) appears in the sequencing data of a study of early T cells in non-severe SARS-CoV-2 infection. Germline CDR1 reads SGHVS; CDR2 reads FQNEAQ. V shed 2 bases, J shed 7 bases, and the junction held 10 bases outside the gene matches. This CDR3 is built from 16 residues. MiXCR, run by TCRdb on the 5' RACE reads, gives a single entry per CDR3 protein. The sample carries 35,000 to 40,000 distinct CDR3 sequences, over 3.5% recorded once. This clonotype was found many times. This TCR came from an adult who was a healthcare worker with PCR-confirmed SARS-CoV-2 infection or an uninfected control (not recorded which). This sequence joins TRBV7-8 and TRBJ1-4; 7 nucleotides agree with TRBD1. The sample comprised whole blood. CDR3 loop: CASSLMPGGSGEKLFF. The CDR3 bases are TGTGCCAGCAGCTTAATGCCAGGGGGTTCAGGTGAAAAACTGTTTTTT.